This T cell receptor (beta chain) comes out of a study of early T cells in non-severe SARS-CoV-2 infection. Study details: Investigators sequenced bulk RNA drawn from unsorted whole blood, and chains remained unpaired. Study-level findings and limits: Matching results from VDJdb favored anti-spike CD8 responses, leaving private and CD4 specificities undetected.

Germline V CDR1 and CDR2: SGHVS, FQNEAQ. V was pared by 4 bases and J by 7 bases, with 11 bases between. The CDR3 runs to 12 residues. As part of library construction, unique molecular identifiers were attached to individual cDNA molecules. TCRdb processed the 5' RACE reads anew with MiXCR; each CDR3 protein has one entry. The sample has approximately 84,000 distinct CDR3 sequences; approximately 13% are singletons. A few counts support this clonotype. The antigen remains undetermined. The chain links TRBV7-8 to TRBJ2-7; D is undetermined. Sample: whole blood. The origin of this receptor is an adult who was a healthcare worker with PCR-confirmed SARS-CoV-2 infection or an uninfected control (not recorded which). The CDR3 loop is CASSSQLGEQYF. The CDR3, as DNA: TGTGCCAGCAGCTCCCAATTAGGGGAGCAGTACTTC.